This T cell receptor beta chain stems from a study of T cells in Graves' hyperthyroidism and ophthalmopathy. Findings of the study overall: Most thyroid clonotypes that were expanded above 0.001 also turned up in blood.

A note on this clonotype: The antigen is undetermined.

It was RNA transcripts that yielded the amplified TCR beta CDR3 regions. The primer set for the first-round RT-PCR of the TCR CDR3 was HTBI. TCRdb re-derived calls from the multiplex PCR reads in MiXCR, one entry per CDR3 protein. The data show a few hundred thousand distinct CDR3 sequences, around 46% seen once. V was clipped by 5 bases and J by 3 bases; unmatched bases: 6. The CDR3 is 14 amino acids. The V gene's germline CDR1 is MNHEY and CDR2 SVGAGI. Investigators excluded patients with uncontrolled infection, other autoimmune disease, pregnancy or lactation. The gene calls are TRBV6-5 and TRBJ2-7, with 8 bases matching TRBD1. This receptor was identified in a woman between 18 and 29 years old with Graves' hyperthyroidism. Source material: peripheral blood or thyroid tissue (not recorded which). CDR3 sequence: CASSEGTGVYEQYF. Written as DNA, the CDR3 is TGTGCCAGCAGTGAAGGGACAGGAGTCTACGAGCAGTACTTC.